This T cell receptor (beta chain) was obtained from a study of vaccination effects on CD4 cells after COVID-19. In the case of this clone: The target antigen is unknown.

Germline CDR1 reads DFQATT; CDR2 reads SNEGSKA (reference sequence). This CDR3 comprises 18 residues. The junction had 11 bases not matched to a gene; V was cut back by 3 bases and J by 0 bases. Repertoires were generated with immunoSEQ multiplex PCR, while TCRdb's copy carries only in-frame clones and drops some. The profile shows 20,000 to 30,000 clones, 75% to 80% of them singletons. After expansion with viral peptide pools in the ViraFEST assay, antigen-specific CD4+ T cells were sequenced. Subsequent to a culture period of about ten days, CD4+ T cells were isolated. Two-dose vaccination with either BNT162b2 or mRNA-1273 was given to the participants. Having tested negative for nucleocapsid antibodies, the vaccine recipients showed no prior SARS-CoV-2 infection.

This chain connects TRBV20-1 to TRBJ2-1; 10 bases map to TRBD2. The origin of this receptor is a human donor who received a COVID-19 vaccine. Some clones in this sample may be carry-over from other donors' samples. Source: CD4+ T cells from PBMCs cultured with SARS-CoV-2 spike peptides, taken after COVID-19 vaccination. In nucleotides, the CDR3 is TGCAGTGCTAGTAGATCTAGCGGGGGCCGAGGCTCCTACAATGAGCAGTTCTTC. Translation: CSASRSSGGRGSYNEQFF.